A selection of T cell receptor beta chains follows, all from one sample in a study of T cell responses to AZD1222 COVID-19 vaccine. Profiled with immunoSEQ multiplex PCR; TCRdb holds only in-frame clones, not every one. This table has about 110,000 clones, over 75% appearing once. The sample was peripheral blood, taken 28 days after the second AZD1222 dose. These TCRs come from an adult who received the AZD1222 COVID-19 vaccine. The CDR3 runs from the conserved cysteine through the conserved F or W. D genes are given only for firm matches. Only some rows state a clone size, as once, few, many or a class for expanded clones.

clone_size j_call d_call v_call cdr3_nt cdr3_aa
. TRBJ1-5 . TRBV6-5 TGTGCCAGCAACCCAGTTGGGGGCAGCAATCAGCCCCAGCATTTT CASNPVGGSNQPQHF
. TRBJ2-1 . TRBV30 TGTGCCTGGGACCCGTTCGGGGACAATGAGCAGTTCTTC CAWDPFGDNEQFF
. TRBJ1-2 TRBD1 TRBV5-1 TGCGCCAGCAGCTCAGGGGGCCGTGGCTACACCTTC CASSSGGRGYTF
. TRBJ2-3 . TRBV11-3 TGTGCCAGCAGTGGGGACTCCTCGGATACGCAGTATTTT CASSGDSSDTQYF
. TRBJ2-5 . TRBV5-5 TGTGCCGGAAGTTCGTACCAAGAGACCCAGTACTTC CAGSSYQETQYF
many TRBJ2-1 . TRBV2 TGTGCCAGCAGCCGGGACGACTCCTACAATGAGCAGTTCTTC CASSRDDSYNEQFF
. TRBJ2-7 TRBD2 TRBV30 TGTGCCTGGAGCCGACTAGCGGGAGATGGCGAGCAGTACTTC CAWSRLAGDGEQYF
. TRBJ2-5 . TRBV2 TGTGCCACATCAATCCTCCAAGAGACCCAGTACTTC CATSILQETQYF
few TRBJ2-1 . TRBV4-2 TGTGCCAGCAGCCAAGATTTCGGGGGCCCACCCTACAATGAGCAGTTCTTC CASSQDFGGPPYNEQFF
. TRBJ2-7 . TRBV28 TGTGCCAGCAGCTCCGTGTTGGGTAGCTACGAGCAGTACTTC CASSSVLGSYEQYF
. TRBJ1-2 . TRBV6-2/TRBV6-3 . CASSPVFGSGRGYTF
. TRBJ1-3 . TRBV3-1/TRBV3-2 TGTGCCAGCAGCCAACTCAGGGGAAACACCATATATTTT CASSQLRGNTIYF
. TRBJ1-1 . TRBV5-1 TGCGCCAGCAGCTCGTCAGGGAGGGGGAACACTGAAGCTTTCTTT CASSSSGRGNTEAFF
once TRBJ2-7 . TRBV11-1 TGTGCCAGCACCCCCAAAGGGGGGGGGCCGGGCGAGCAGTACTTC CASTPKGGGPGEQYF
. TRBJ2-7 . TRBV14 TGTGCCAGCAGCCAAGAAGGGGGAAGGGGCCTATACTCCTACGAGCAGTACTTC CASSQEGGRGLYSYEQYF
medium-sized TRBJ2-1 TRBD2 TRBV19 TGTGCCAGTAGGCGGACTAGCGGGGACTACAATGAGCAGTTCTTC CASRRTSGDYNEQFF
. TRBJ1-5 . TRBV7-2 TGTGCCAGCAGCTTCCCGGGGGCCTATCAGCCCCAGCATTTT CASSFPGAYQPQHF
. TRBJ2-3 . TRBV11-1 TGTGCCAGCAGCGGAGTGGAAAGGGGAATTACAGATACGCAGTATTTT CASSGVERGITDTQYF
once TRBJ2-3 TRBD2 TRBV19 TGTGCCAGTAGCCTCCGGGTAGCGGGAGCCCTTGGCACAGATACGCAGTATTTT CASSLRVAGALGTDTQYF
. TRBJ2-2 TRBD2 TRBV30 TGTGCCTGGAGTCGGCGGGGGGCGGGCACCGGGGAGCTGTTTTTT CAWSRRGAGTGELFF
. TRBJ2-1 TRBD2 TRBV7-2 TGTGCCAGCAGCTTTATGCCACTAGCGGGAACTGAGCAGTTCTTC CASSFMPLAGTEQFF
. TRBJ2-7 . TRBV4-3 TGCGCCAGCAGCCAAGATTTAAAGGATGGTATTTCCTACGAGCAGTACTTC CASSQDLKDGISYEQYF
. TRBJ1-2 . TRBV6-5 TGTGCCAGCAGTCCCAAAGAAGGGGGATGGTATGGCTACACCTTC CASSPKEGGWYGYTF
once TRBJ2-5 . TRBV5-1 TGCGCCAGCAGCTTACAAGAGACCCAGTACTTC CASSLQETQYF
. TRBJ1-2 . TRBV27 TGTGCCAGCAGCCCAGATCTCTATGGCTACACCTTC CASSPDLYGYTF
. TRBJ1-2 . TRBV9 TGTGCCAGCAGCGCCCTAGGTGCAGGGACATCGAACTATGGCTACACCTTC CASSALGAGTSNYGYTF
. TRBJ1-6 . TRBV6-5 TGTGCCAGCGCCCAGCTAAATTCACCCCTCCACTTT CASAQLNSPLHF
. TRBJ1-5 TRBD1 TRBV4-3 TGCGCCAGCAGCCAAGTTGCCGGGACAGGGGCTAGAAATCAGCCCCAGCATTTT CASSQVAGTGARNQPQHF
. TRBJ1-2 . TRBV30 TGTGCCTGTAAAAAAACCCTCCTGGGGTATGGCTACACCTTC CACKKTLLGYGYTF
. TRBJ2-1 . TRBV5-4 TGTGCCAGCAGCTTGGGCAGCTCGCTCTCCTACAATGAGCAGTTCTTC CASSLGSSLSYNEQFF
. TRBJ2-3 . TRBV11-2 TGTGCCAGCAGCGTGCAGCCCACAGATACGCAGTATTTT CASSVQPTDTQYF
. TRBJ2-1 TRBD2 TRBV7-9 TGTGCCAGCACCCAACTCGCGGGAGGGCCGGGGAACAATGAGCAGTTCTTC CASTQLAGGPGNNEQFF
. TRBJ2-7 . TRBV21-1 TGTGCCAGCAGCAAAGTTCCCGGCCCTCATGTCTACTACGAGCAGTACTTC CASSKVPGPHVYYEQYF
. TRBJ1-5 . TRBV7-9 TGTGCCAGCAGCTTTTTCAATCAGCCCCAGCATTTT CASSFFNQPQHF
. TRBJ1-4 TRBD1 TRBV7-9 TGTGCCAGCAGCACCCCCCGGACAGGTCCCACTAATGAAAAACTGTTTTTT CASSTPRTGPTNEKLFF
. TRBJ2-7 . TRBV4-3 TGCGCCAGCAGCCATACTCAGGGATACGAGCAGTACTTC CASSHTQGYEQYF
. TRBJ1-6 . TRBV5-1 TGCGCCAGCAGCTTGACGGCCAGTTCACCCCTCCACTTT CASSLTASSPLHF
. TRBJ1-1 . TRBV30 TGTGCCTGGAGTACTCGGGGAGGGAACACTGAAGCTTTCTTT CAWSTRGGNTEAFF
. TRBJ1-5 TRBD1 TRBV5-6 TGTGCCAGCAGCTTATCCGGGACAGGGAATCAGCCCCAGCATTTT CASSLSGTGNQPQHF
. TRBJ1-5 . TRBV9 TGTGCCAGCAGCGTAGGACCGCTGAATCAGCCCCAGCATTTT CASSVGPLNQPQHF
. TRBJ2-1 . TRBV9 TGTGCCAGCAGCACCCGCCCGGGGGACTACAATGAGCAGTTCTTC CASSTRPGDYNEQFF
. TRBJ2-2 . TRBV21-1 TGTGCCAGCAGCAAAGCGCTGAGGAGACAGGGGGTTCACGGGGAGCTGTTTTTT CASSKALRRQGVHGELFF
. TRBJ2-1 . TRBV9 TGTGCCAGCAGCGTAGACACAAATGAGCAGTTCTTC CASSVDTNEQFF
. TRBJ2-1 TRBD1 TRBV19 TGTGCCAGTACAAAGACAGGGGTGGGCAATGAGCAGTTCTTC CASTKTGVGNEQFF
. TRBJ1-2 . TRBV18 TGTGCCAGCTCACCAGACAGAGACTATGGCTACACCTTC CASSPDRDYGYTF
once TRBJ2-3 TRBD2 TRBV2 TGTGCCAGCAGGGTAATAGCGGGATCCTCAGATACGCAGTATTTT CASRVIAGSSDTQYF
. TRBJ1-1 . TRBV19 TGTGCCAGTAGTATAGTTGGAGGGACTGAAACTGAAGCTTTCTTT CASSIVGGTETEAFF
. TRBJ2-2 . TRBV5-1 TGCGCCAGCAGCTCTAGCAGGGCCGGGGAGCTGTTTTTT CASSSSRAGELFF
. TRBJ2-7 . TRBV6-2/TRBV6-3 TGTGCCAGCAACCCGGTCCGGGGAGAGCAGTACTTC CASNPVRGEQYF
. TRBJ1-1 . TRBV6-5 TGTGCCAGCAGTTACGTAACAGGCCCATTGGCTGAAGCTTTCTTT CASSYVTGPLAEAFF
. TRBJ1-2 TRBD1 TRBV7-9 TGTGCCAGCAGCTTAGGGACAGGGGAGGATGGCTACACCTTC CASSLGTGEDGYTF
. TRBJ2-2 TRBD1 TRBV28 TGTGCCAGCCGAGTCACGACAGGGTTGGGTACCGGGGAGCTGTTTTTT CASRVTTGLGTGELFF
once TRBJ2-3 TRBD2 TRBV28 TGTGCCAGCAGACGGTTAGGTAGCGGGAGCACAGATACGCAGTATTTT CASRRLGSGSTDTQYF
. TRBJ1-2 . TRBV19 TGTGCCACCAGAAGGGGGGAATTTTATGGCTACACCTTC CATRRGEFYGYTF
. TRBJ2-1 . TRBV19 TGTGCCAGTAGTATTTTCGGGGTCTCCTACAATGAGCAGTTCTTC CASSIFGVSYNEQFF
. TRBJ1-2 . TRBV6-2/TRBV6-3 TGTGCCAGCAGTTACGGAGAGGACATCCCTTATGGCTACACCTTC CASSYGEDIPYGYTF
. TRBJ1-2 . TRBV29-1 TGCAGCGTTACAACCCCGGAGGGGGATCGGTCTGGCTACACCTTC CSVTTPEGDRSGYTF
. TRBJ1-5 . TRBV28 TGTGCCAGCACCAGTGTGAATCAGCCCCAGCATTTT CASTSVNQPQHF
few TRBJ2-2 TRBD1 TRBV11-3 TGTGCCAGCAGCCCTGGGACAGGGTGGTTGGTGAACACCGGGGAGCTGTTTTTT CASSPGTGWLVNTGELFF
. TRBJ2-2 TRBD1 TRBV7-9 TGTGCCAGCAGCTCGGGACAGGGCAACACCGGGGAGCTGTTTTTT CASSSGQGNTGELFF